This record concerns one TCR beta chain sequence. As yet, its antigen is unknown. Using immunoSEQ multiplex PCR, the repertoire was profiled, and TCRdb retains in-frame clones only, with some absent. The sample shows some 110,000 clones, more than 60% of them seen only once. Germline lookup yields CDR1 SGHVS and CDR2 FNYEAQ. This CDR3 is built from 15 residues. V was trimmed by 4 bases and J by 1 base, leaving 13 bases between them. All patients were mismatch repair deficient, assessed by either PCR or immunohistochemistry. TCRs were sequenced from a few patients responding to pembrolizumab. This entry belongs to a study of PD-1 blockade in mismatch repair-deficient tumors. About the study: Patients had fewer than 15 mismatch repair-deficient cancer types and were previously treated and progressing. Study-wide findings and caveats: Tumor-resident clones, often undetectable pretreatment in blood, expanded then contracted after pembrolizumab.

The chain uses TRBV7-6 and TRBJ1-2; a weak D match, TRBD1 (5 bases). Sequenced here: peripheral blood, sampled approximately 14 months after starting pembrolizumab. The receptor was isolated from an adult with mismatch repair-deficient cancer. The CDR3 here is CASSWGSGSNYGYTF. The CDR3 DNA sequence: TGTGCCAGCAGCTGGGGATCAGGGAGTAACTATGGCTACACCTTC.